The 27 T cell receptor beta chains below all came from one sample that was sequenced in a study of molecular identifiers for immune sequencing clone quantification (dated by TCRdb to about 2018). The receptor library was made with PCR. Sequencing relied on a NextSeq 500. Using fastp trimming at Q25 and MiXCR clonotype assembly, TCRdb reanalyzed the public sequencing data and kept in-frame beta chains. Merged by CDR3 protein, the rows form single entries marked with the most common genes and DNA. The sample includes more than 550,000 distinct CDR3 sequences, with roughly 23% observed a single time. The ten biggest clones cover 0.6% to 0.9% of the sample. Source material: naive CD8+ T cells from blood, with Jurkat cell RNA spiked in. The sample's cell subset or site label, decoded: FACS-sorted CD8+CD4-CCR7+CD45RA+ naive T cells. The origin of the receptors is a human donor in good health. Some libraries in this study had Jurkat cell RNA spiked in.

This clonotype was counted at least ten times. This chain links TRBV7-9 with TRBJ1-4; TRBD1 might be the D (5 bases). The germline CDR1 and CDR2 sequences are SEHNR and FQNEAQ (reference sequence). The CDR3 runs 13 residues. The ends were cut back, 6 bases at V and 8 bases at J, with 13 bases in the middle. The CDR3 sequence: CASRGRDYEKLFF. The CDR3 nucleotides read TGTGCCAGCAGGGGCAGGGACTACGAAAAACTGTTTTTT.

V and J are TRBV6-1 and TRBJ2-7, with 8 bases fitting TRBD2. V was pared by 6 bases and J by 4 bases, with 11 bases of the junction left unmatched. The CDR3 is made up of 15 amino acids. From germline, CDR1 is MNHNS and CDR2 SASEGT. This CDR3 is CASRDLTSEVYEQYF. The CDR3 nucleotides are TGTGCCAGCAGGGATCTGACTAGCGAAGTTTACGAGCAGTACTTC.

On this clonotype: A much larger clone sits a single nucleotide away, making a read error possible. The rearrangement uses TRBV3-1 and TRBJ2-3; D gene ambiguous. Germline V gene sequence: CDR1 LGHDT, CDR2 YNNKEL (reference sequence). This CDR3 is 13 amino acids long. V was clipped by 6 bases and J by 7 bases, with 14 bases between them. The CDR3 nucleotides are TGTGCCAGCAGGAGAGGAGTGACGCATACGCAGTATTTT. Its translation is CASRRGVTHTQYF.

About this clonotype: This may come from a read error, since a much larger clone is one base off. CDR3 DNA sequence: TGTGCCAGCAGCCCGGACAGGGGGGATGAAAAACTGTTATTT. Translation gives CASSPDRGDEKLLF. The rearrangement joins TRBV7-9 to TRBJ1-4; 10 nucleotides line up with TRBD1. CDR3 length: 14 amino acids. Germline V lookup: CDR1 SEHNR, CDR2 FQNEAQ (reference sequence). The full variable domain, completed using reference TRBV7-9 and TRBJ1-4, is DTGVSQNPRHKITKRGQNVTFRCDPISEHNRLYWYRQTLGQGPEFLTYFQNEAQLEKSRLLSDRFSAERPKGSFSTLEIQRTEQGDSAMYLCASSPDRGDEKLLFGSGTQLSVL.

CDR3 in DNA: TGTGCCAGTAGTATGTACGGGACCGGGTACCATGAGCAGTTCTTC. Protein product: CASSMYGTGYHEQFF. This chain connects TRBV19 to TRBJ2-1; D may match TRBD1 or TRBD2 (5 bases each). CDR3 length equals 15 residues. V shed 3 bases and J shed 8 bases, with 17 bases lying between them. Germline values: CDR1 LNHDA, CDR2 SQIVND (reference sequence).

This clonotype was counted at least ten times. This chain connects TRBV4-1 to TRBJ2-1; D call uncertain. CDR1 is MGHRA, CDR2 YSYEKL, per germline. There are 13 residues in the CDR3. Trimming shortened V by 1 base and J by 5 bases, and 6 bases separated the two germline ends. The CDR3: CASSQVGNNEQFF. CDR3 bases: TGCGCCAGCAGCCAAGTGGGCAACAATGAGCAGTTCTTC.

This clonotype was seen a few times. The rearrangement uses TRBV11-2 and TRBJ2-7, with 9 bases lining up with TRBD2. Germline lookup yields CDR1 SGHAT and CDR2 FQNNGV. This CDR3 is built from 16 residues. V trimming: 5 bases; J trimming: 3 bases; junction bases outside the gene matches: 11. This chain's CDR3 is CASSPPGGTSSYEQYF. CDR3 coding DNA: TGTGCCAGCAGCCCACCAGGAGGGACTAGCAGCTACGAGCAGTACTTC.

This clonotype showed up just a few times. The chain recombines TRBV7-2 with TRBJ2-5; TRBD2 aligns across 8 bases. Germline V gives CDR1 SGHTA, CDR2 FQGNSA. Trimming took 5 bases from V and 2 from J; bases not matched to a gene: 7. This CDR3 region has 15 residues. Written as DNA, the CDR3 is TGTGCCAGCAGCACTCCTCCGGGGGGGCAAGAGACCCAGTACTTC. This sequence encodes CASSTPPGGQETQYF.

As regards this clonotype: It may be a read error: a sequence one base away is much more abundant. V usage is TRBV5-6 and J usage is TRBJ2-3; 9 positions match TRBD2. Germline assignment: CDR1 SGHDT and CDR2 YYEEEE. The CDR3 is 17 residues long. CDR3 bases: TGTGCCAGCAGCTTGCCCCCTGGCTTAGCGGGAGCAGATCCGCAGTATTTT. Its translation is CASSLPPGLAGADPQYF.

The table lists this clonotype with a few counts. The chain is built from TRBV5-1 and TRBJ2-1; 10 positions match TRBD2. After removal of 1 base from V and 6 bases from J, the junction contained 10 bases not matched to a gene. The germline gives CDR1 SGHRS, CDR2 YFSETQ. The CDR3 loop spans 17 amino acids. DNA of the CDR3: TGCGCCAGCAGCTTGCACAGCGGGGGGGCCGCTCCCAATGAGCAGTTCTTC. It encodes CASSLHSGGAAPNEQFF. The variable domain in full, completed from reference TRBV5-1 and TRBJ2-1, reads KAGVTQTPRYLIKTRGQQVTLSCSPISGHRSVSWYQQTPGQGLQFLFEYFSETQRNKGNFPGRFSGRQFSNSRSEMNVSTLELGDSALYLCASSLHSGGAAPNEQFFGPGTRLTVL.

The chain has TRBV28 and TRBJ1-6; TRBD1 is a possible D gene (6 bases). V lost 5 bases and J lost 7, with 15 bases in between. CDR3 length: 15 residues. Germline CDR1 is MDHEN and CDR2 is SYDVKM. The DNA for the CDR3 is TGTGCCAGCAGTCTCTCCCGGACAGACAATTCACCCCTCCACTTT. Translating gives CASSLSRTDNSPLHF.

The CDR3 DNA follows: TGTGCCAGCAGCCCCGGTGCTATGTCGAACACTGAAGCTTTCTTT. Encoded protein: CASSPGAMSNTEAFF. V and J are TRBV6-2 or TRBV6-3 and TRBJ1-1; the D is unclear. The CDR3 has 15 amino acids. Germline CDR1 reads MNHEY; CDR2 reads SVGEGT. V was pared by 6 bases and J by 1 base, with 15 bases between.

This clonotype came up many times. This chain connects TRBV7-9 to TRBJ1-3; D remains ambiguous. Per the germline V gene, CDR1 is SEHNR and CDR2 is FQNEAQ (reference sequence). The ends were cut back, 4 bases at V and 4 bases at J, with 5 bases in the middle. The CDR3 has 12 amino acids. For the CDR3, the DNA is TGTGCCAGCAGCTGGTACGGAAACACCATATATTTT. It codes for CASSWYGNTIYF.

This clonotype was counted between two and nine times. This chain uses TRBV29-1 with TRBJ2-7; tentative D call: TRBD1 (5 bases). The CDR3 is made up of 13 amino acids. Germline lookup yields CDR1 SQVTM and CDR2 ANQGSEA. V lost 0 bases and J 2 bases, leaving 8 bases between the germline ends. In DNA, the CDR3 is TGCAGCGTTGAAGAAGGGGAAACCTACGAGCAGTACTTC. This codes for CSVEEGETYEQYF.

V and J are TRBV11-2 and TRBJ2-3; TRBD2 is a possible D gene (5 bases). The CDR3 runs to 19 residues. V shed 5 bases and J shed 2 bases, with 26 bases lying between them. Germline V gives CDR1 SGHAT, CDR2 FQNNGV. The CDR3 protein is CASSEGPPWESQPTDTQYF. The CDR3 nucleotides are TGTGCCAGCAGCGAAGGACCACCATGGGAGTCCCAACCCACAGATACGCAGTATTTT.

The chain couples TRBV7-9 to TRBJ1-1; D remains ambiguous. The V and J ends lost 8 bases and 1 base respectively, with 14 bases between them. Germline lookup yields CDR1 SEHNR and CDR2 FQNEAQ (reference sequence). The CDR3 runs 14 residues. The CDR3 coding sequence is TGTGCCAGCCTCGGAGGACCCTGGAACACTGAAGCTTTCTTT. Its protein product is CASLGGPWNTEAFF. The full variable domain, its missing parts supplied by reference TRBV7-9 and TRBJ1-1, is DTGVSQNPRHKITKRGQNVTFRCDPISEHNRLYWYRQTLGQGPEFLTYFQNEAQLEKSRLLSDRFSAERPKGSFSTLEIQRTEQGDSAMYLCASLGGPWNTEAFFGQGTRLTVV.

As DNA, the CDR3 is TGTGCCAGCGAGAAAGGACCGGGACAGGGGGCCTACGAGCAGTACTTC. This encodes CASEKGPGQGAYEQYF. The V gene is TRBV6-2 or TRBV6-3, the J gene TRBJ2-7; 11 bases fit TRBD1. The germline CDR1 and CDR2 sequences are MNHEY and SVGEGT. With V trimmed by 8 bases and J by 2 bases, 11 bases remained unmatched. CDR3 size: 16 residues.

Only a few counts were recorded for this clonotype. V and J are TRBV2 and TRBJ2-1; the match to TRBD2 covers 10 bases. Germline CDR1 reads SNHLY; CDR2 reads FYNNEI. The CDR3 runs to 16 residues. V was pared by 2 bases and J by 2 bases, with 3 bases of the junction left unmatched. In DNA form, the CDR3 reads TGTGCCAGCAGTGAAAGGACTAGCGGACCCTACAATGAGCAGTTCTTC. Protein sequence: CASSERTSGPYNEQFF.

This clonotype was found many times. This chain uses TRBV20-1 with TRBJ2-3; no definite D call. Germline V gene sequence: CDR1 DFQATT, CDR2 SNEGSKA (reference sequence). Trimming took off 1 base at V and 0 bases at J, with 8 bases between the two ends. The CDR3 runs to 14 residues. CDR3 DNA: TGCAGTGCTAGAGCGGTACCTAGCACAGATACGCAGTATTTT. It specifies CSARAVPSTDTQYF.

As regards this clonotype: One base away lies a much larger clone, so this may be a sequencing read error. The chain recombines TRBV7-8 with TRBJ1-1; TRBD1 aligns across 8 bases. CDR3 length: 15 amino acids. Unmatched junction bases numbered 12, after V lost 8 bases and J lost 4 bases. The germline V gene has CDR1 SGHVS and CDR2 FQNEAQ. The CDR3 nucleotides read TGTGCCAGCGGCCTGGCAGGGGGCCTGGGCACTGAAGCTTTCTTT. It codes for CASGLAGGLGTEAFF.

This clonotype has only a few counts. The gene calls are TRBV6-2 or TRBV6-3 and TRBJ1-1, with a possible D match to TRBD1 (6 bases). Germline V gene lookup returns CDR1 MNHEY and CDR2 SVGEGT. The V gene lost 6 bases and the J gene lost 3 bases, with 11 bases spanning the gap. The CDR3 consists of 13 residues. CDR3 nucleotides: TGTGCCAGCAGACCATCAGGGGACACTGAAGCTTTCTTT. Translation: CASRPSGDTEAFF.

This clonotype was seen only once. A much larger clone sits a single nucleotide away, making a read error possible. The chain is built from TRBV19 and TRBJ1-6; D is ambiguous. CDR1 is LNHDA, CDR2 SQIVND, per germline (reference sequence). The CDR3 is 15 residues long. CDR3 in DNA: TGTGCCAGCAGCGAGGGAAGCTCCTATAATCCACCCCTCCACTTT. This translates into CASSEGSSYNPPLHF.

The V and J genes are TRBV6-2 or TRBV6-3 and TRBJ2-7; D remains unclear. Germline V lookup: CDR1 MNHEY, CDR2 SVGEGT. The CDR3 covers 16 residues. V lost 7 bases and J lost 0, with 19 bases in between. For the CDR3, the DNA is TGTGCCAGCAACAATCCAATTGACACCGCCTCCTACGAGCAGTACTTC. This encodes CASNNPIDTASYEQYF.

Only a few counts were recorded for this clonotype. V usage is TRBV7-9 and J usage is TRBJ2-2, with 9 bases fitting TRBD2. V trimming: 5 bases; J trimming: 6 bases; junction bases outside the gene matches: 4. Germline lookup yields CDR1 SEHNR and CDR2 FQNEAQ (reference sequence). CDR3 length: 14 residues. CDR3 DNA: TGTGCCAGCAGCAAAGGGACTAGCTCCGGGGAGCTGTTTTTT. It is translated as CASSKGTSSGELFF.

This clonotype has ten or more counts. This CDR3 is CSARGRRDFYEQYF. For the CDR3, the DNA is TGCAGTGCTAGAGGGAGAAGGGACTTCTACGAGCAGTACTTC. V and J are TRBV20-1 and TRBJ2-7, with D possibly being TRBD2 (6 bases). Per the germline V gene, CDR1 is DFQATT and CDR2 is SNEGSKA (reference sequence). The CDR3 runs 14 residues. V was pared by 1 base and J by 3 bases, with 13 bases between.

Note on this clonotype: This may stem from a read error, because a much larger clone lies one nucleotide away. The CDR3 sequence: CASSLSQVRATQYF. The CDR3 DNA sequence: TGTGCCAGCAGCCTATCACAGGTCAGAGCGACCCAGTACTTC. The chain recombines TRBV7-6 with TRBJ2-5, with a possible D match to TRBD1 (5 bases). CDR1 SGHVS and CDR2 FNYEAQ come from the germline V gene. The CDR3 is 14 amino acids. V dropped 5 bases and J dropped 7 bases, with 17 bases sitting between them.

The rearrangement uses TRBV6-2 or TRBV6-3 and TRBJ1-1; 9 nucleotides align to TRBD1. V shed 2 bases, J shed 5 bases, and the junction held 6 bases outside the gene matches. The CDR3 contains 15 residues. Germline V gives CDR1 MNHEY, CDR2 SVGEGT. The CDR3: CASSYMDRGTTEAFF. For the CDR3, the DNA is TGTGCCAGCAGTTACATGGACAGGGGTACTACTGAAGCTTTCTTT.